This T cell receptor beta chain was observed in a study of CD8+ T cells in alopecia areata listed by TCRdb under 2018. Background for the entire study: Treated patients were enrolled in an open-label pilot trial of oral tofacitinib at 5 to 10 mg twice daily for moderate-to-severe alopecia areata. Tofacitinib was administered for 6 to 18 months, and 6 months of follow-up off drug were then conducted to assess delayed response and recurrence. High-throughput TCRbeta sequencing was used to examine T cell clonal expansion in alopecia areata in both the C3H/HeJ mouse model and human patients. On the human side, TCRbeta sequencing was run on scalp tissue and on sorted CD4+ and CD8+ peripheral blood T cells from healthy controls and from alopecia areata patients with either patchy or totalis/universalis disease. Patients on tofacitinib were biopsied at baseline and after 4 and 24 weeks of treatment, and several of the patients also had a later scalp biopsy. Clonality in the scalp was compared among normal scalp (n=4), patchy alopecia areata scalp (n=8), and alopecia totalis/universalis scalp (n=8). The RNA source kit depended on sample type: the PAXgene miRNA kit for fixed scalp, the miRNeasy kit for PBMCs, and the RNeasy kit for mouse skin. TCRbeta CDR3 regions were amplified by immunoSEQ multiplex PCR using 35 Vbeta forward and 13 Jbeta reverse primers.

Receptor libraries were prepared by the immunoSEQ multiplex PCR assay. RNA was extracted from all samples and reverse transcribed into cDNA, which served as template for TCR sequencing. SuperScript III was used to make first-strand cDNA, primed with a 2:1 mix of oligo-dT and random hexamers. A synthetic immune receptor repertoire was used to measure amplification bias, and any remaining bias was corrected computationally. The study's processing was this. Raw reads were preprocessed to remove errors, and CDR3 was defined by IMGT conventions from the conserved cysteine to phenylalanine. Clonality was calculated as 1 minus Shannon entropy normalized by log2 of the number of productive unique TCRs. CD4 or CD8 identity of scalp clones was inferred by cross-referencing scalp TCRbeta sequences with sorted blood CD4 and CD8 repertoires. The source is immuneACCESS, and TCRdb retained only in-frame sequences with V and J called. Part of the clones is not carried over; for the studies checked, unresolved V genes explain less than half of this, and the remainder is unexplained. For V, J and clone size, that table is used; D and trimming come from the DNA. The sample table contains about 130,000 clones; only one count was recorded for approximately 49% of them. Of the sample, under 20% is held by the ten largest clones.

Summary of the overall study and its limitations: Compared with normal scalp, lesional scalp, particularly in alopecia totalis/universalis, had higher clonality and more expanded CD8+ clones, which suggests antigenic drive. Shared TCR sequences between patients were less evident than in mice, which may be partly attributable to HLA diversity in the patient population. Scalp TCR repertoire analysis is complicated because resident alphabeta T cells in normal human skin are also sequenced, whereas mouse skin is dominated by gammadelta T cells.

The time point tag for this specimen amounts to: baseline before oral tofacitinib. Peripheral blood and lesional scalp punch biopsies were obtained from patients with alopecia areata. PBMCs were isolated by density centrifugation and stained for CD3, CD4 and CD8, after which CD4+ and CD8+ T cells were sorted on a FACSAria. A few counts support this clone. Its antigen is unknown. Per-base quality was not reported, and no clone a single base away is much larger than it. The sequence was collected from a human donor with alopecia areata. The material sequenced was CD8+ T cells sorted from blood, taken at week 0.

The DNA sequence follows: TGTGCCAGCAGCTTAGGTTTTACGGTGACTGGGGCCAACGTCCTGACTTTC. Its translation is CASSLGFTVTGANVLTF. The V and J segments used are TRBV7-9 and TRBJ2-6, with the D gene not confidently named. The germline V gene (reference sequence) gives CDR1 as SEHNR and CDR2 as FQNEAQ. V is shortened by 1 base, J by 2 bases, and the region joining them spans 12 bases. The CDR3 starts with the cysteine, ends with the phenylalanine, and has 17 residues. Just the 51-base CDR3 DNA is kept, in frame starting at base 1.